This T cell receptor beta chain was profiled in a study of blood T cell repertoires in COVID-19. Background on the study: In each case, the material was cDNA or gDNA derived from T cells, B-cell-depleted T cells, or PBMCs.

The V and J ends lost 6 bases and 4 bases respectively, with 18 bases between them. The CDR3 runs to 15 residues. Looked up from germline, CDR1 is MNHEY and CDR2 is SVGAGI. Sequencing was performed with immunoSEQ multiplex PCR; in TCRdb, only in-frame clones are kept and a portion is missing. This table holds tens of thousands of clones, roughly 76% found once. Only a few counts were recorded for this clone. This receptor was obtained from an older woman with acute or convalescent COVID-19. Sequences were obtained from peripheral blood. V and J are TRBV6-5 and TRBJ1-1, with D maybe TRBD1 (6 bases). CDR3 in amino acids: CASSLGGARGTEAFF. The CDR3 region has the DNA TGTGCCAGCAGCTTAGGGGGGGCGCGGGGCACTGAAGCTTTCTTT.